Ten or more counts support the clone carrying this T cell receptor beta chain. TCRdb re-called the RT-PCR reads with MiXCR, one entry per CDR3 protein. The profile shows around 490,000 distinct CDR3 sequences, 7.5% to 8.5% of them singletons. V lost 1 base, J lost 6 bases, and 11 bases lay in between. Looked up from germline, CDR1 is LNHNV and CDR2 is YYDKDF (reference sequence). The CDR3 covers 14 residues. The data belong to a study of response to subunit inactivated influenza vaccine. The input for sequencing was PBMCs from blood, taken around 2 years after vaccination. J is TRBJ2-3 and V is TRBV15; D tentatively reads TRBD1 or TRBD2 (5 bases each). This receptor was obtained from a man in his fifties or sixties who received an inactivated influenza vaccine. CDR3 sequence reads: CATSRAGREDTQYF. Written as DNA, the CDR3 is TGTGCCACCAGCAGAGCGGGGCGCGAGGATACGCAGTATTTT.